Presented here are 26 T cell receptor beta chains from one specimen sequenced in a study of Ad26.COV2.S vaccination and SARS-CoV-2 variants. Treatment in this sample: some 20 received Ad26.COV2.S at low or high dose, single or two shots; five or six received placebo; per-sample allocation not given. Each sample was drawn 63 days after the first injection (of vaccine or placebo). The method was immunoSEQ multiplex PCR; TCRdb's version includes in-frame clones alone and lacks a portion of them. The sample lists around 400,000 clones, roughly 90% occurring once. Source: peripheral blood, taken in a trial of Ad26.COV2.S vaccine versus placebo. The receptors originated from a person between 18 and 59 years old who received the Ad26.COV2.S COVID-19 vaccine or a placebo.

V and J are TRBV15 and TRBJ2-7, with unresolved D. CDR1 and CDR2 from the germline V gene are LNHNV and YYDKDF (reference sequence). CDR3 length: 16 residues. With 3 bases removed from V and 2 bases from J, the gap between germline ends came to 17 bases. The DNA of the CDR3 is TGTGCCACCAGCAGGACACGACCAGTTAATGCCTACGAGCAGTACTTC. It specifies CATSRTRPVNAYEQYF.

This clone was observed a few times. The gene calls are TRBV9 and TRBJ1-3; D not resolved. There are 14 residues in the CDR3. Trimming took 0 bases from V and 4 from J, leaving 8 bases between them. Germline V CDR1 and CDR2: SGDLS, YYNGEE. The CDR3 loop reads CASSVGNGGNTIYF. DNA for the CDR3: TGTGCCAGCAGCGTAGGGAATGGCGGAAACACCATATATTTT.

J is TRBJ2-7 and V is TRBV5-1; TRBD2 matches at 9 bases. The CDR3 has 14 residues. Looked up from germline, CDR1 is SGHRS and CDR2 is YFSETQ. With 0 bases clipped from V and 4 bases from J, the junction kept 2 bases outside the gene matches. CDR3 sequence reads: CASSLGGLAYEQYF. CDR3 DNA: TGCGCCAGCAGCTTGGGGGGACTAGCATACGAGCAGTACTTC.

The CDR3 sequence: CASSGDGAVREKLFF. The CDR3 coding sequence is TGTGCCAGCAGTGGGGACGGGGCGGTTCGCGAAAAACTGTTTTTT. The chain has TRBV2 and TRBJ1-4, with D possibly being TRBD1 (5 bases). This CDR3 region has 15 residues. Looked up from germline, CDR1 is SNHLY and CDR2 is FYNNEI. V shed 4 bases and J shed 8 bases, with 17 bases lying between them.

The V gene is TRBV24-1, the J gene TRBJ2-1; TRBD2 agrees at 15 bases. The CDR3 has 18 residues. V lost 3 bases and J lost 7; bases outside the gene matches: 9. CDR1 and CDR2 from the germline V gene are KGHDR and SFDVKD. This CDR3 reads CATSDIGLAGGPGNEQFF. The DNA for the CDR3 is TGTGCCACCAGTGATATAGGACTAGCGGGAGGGCCGGGGAATGAGCAGTTCTTC.

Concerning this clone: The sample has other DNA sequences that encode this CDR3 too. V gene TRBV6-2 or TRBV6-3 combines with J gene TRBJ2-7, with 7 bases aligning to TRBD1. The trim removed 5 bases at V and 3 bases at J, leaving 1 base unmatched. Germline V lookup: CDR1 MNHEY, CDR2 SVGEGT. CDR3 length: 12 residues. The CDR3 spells CASSPGGYEQYF. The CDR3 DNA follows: TGTGCCAGCAGTCCAGGGGGCTACGAGCAGTACTTC.

CDR3 DNA: TGTGCCAGCTCACCGGATTGGCAGGAATATGGCTACACCTTC. Amino acids: CASSPDWQEYGYTF. This chain uses TRBV18 with TRBJ1-2; D is uncertain. Germline V gene lookup returns CDR1 KGHSH and CDR2 LQKENI. Trimming took 3 bases from V and 5 from J, leaving 13 bases between them. The CDR3 spans 14 residues.

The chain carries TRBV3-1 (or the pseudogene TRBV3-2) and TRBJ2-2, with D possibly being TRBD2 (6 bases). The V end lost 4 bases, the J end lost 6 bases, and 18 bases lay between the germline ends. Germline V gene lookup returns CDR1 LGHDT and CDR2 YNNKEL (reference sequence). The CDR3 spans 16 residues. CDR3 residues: CASSRLQERAPGELFF. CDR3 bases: TGTGCCAGCAGCCGCCTACAGGAGCGGGCCCCCGGGGAGCTGTTTTTT.

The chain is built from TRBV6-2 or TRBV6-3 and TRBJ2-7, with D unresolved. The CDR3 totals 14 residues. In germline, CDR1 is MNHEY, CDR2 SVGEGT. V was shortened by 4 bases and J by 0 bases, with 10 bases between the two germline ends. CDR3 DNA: TGTGCCAGCAGTTTTTCGGGCCGCTCCTACGAGCAGTACTTC. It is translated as CASSFSGRSYEQYF.

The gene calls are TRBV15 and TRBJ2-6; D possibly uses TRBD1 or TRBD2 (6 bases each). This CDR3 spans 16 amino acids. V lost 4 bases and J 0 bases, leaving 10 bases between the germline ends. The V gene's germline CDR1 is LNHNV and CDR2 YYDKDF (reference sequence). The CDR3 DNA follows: TGTGCCACCAGCAAAGGGGGGAGCTCTGGGGCCAACGTCCTGACTTTC. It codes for CATSKGGSSGANVLTF.

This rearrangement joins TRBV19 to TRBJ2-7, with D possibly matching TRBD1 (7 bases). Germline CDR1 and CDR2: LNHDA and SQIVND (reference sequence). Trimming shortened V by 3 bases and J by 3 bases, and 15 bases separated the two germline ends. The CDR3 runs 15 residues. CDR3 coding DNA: TGTGCCAGTAGTATCGGGACAGTTAGCGGCTACGAGCAGTACTTC. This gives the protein CASSIGTVSGYEQYF.

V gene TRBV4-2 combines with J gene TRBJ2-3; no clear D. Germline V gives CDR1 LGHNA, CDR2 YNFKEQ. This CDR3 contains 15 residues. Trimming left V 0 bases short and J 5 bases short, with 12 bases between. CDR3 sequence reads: CASSQDQLPGDTQYF. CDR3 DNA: TGTGCCAGCAGCCAAGATCAACTCCCGGGAGATACGCAGTATTTT.

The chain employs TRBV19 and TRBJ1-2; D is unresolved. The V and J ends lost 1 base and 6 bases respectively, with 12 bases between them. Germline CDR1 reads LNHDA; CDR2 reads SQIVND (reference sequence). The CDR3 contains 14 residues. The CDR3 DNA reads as TGTGCCAGTAGTATAGGAGGAATAATAGATGGCTACACCTTC. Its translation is CASSIGGIIDGYTF.

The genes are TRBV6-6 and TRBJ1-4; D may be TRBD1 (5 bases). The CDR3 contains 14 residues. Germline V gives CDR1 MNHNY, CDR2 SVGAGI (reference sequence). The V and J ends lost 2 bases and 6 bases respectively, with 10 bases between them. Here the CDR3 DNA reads TGTGCCAGCAGTTACAGGGACTTATATGAAAAACTGTTTTTT. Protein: CASSYRDLYEKLFF.

The CDR3 DNA reads TGTGCCAGCAGCCAGGTGGTAGCAGGCTTAATCTCATACAATGAGCAGTTCTTC. This encodes CASSQVVAGLISYNEQFF. The chain combines TRBV7-9 with TRBJ2-1; D remains ambiguous. This CDR3 has 18 residues. The V end was cut by 5 bases, the J end by 4 bases, with 24 bases between. Germline lookup yields CDR1 SEHNR and CDR2 FQNEAQ (reference sequence).

CDR3 protein: CASSLLAGGRDEQFF. The CDR3 coding sequence is TGTGCCAGCAGCCTACTAGCGGGGGGGCGGGATGAGCAGTTCTTC. The chain couples TRBV7-2 to TRBJ2-1; 13 nucleotides match TRBD2. This CDR3 spans 15 amino acids. Per germline, CDR1 SGHTA and CDR2 FQGNSA. V dropped 5 bases and J dropped 8; count of bases not matched to a gene: 6.

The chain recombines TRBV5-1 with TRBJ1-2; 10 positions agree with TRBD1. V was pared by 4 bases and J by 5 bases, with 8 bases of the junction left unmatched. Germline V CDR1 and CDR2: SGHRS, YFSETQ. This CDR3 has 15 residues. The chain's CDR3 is CASSNNRDRGYGYTF. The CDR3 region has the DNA TGCGCCAGCAGCAATAACCGGGACAGGGGATATGGCTACACCTTC.

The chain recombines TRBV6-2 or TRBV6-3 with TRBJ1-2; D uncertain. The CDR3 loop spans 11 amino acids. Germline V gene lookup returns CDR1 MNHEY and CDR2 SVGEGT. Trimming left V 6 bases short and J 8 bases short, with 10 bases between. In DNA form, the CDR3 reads TGTGCCAGCAGCCGGACGGAAGGCTACACCTTC. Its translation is CASSRTEGYTF.

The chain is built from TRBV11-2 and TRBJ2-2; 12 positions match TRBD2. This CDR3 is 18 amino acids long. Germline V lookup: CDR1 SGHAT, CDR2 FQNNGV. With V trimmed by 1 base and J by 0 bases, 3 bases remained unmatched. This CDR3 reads CASSLVGLAGPNTGELFF. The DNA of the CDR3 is TGTGCCAGCAGCTTAGTTGGACTAGCGGGACCGAACACCGGGGAGCTGTTTTTT.

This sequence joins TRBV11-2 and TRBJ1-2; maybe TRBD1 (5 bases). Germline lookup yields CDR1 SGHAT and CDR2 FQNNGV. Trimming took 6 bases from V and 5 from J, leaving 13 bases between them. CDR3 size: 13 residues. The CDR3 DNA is TGTGCCAGCAGTTTACAGGAGAATTATGGCTACACCTTC. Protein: CASSLQENYGYTF.

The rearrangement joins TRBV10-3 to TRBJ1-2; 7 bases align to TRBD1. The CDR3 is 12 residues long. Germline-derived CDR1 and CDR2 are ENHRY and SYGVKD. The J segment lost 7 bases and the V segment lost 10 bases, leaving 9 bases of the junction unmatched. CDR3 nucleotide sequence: TGTGCCACTTCGAAGGGGGCTGGTGGCTACACCTTC. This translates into CATSKGAGGYTF.

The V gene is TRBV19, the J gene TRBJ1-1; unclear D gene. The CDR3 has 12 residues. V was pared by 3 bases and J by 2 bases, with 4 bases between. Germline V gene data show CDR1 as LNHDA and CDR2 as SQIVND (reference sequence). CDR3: CASSMKNTEAFF. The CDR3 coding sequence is TGTGCCAGTAGTATGAAAAACACTGAAGCTTTCTTT.

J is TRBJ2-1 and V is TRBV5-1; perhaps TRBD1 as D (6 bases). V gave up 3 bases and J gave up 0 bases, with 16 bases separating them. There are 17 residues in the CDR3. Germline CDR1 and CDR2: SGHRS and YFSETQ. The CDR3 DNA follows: TGCGCCAGCAGCTCCCTATCCGACAGGCTCTCCTACAATGAGCAGTTCTTC. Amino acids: CASSSLSDRLSYNEQFF.

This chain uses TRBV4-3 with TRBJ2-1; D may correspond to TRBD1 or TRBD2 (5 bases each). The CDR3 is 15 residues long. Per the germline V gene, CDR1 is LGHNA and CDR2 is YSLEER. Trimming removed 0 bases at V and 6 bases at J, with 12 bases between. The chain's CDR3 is CASSQDFAGSNEQFF. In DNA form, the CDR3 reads TGCGCCAGCAGCCAAGATTTCGCAGGGAGCAATGAGCAGTTCTTC.

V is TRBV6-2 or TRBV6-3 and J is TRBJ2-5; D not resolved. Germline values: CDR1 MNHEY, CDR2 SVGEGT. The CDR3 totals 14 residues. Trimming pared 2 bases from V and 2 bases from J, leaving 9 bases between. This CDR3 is CASSYMGYQETQYF. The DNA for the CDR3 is TGTGCCAGCAGTTACATGGGCTATCAAGAGACCCAGTACTTC.

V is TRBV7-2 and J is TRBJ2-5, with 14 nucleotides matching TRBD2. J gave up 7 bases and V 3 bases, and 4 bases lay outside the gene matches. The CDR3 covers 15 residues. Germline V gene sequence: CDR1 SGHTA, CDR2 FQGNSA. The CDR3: CASSLTSGGVGTQYF. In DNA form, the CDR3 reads TGTGCCAGCAGCTTGACTAGCGGGGGGGTAGGGACCCAGTACTTC.